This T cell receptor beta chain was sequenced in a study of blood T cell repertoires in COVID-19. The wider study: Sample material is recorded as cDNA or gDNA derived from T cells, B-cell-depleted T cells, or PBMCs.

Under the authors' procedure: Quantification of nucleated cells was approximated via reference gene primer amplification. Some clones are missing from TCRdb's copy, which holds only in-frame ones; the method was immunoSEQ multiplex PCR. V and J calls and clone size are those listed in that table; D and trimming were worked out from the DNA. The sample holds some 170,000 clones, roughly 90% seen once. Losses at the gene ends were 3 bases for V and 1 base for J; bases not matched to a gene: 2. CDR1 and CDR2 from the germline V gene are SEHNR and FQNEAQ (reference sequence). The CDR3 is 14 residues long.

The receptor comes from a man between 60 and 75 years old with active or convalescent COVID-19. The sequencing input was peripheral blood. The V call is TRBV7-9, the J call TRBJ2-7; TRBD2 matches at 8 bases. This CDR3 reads CASSLASGSYEQYF. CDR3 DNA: TGTGCCAGCAGCTTGGCTAGCGGGTCCTACGAGCAGTACTTC.